The present T cell receptor (beta chain) was sequenced within a study of blood T cell repertoires in COVID-19. Study at large: The United States, Italy and Spain were the sources of the acute and convalescent COVID-19 samples. T cells, B-cell-depleted T cells, or PBMCs provided the cDNA or gDNA that served as material.

Original processing methods: Estimation of nucleated cell counts was performed using reference gene primer amplification. Clones were sequenced by immunoSEQ multiplex PCR, and TCRdb holds only the in-frame ones, with some missing. V, J and clone size derive from that table, while D and trimming were established from the DNA sequence. The sample consists of tens of thousands of clones, more than 60% of them appearing once. This CDR3 is 13 amino acids long. Between the trimmed V and J ends, which lost 4 bases and 1 base, there was a span of 7 bases. Germline V gives CDR1 SGHRS, CDR2 YFSETQ. This clone was detected only a few times.

Source material: peripheral blood. V is TRBV5-1 and J is TRBJ2-3; TRBD1 might be the D (6 bases). The sequence was collected from a woman older than 75 with active or convalescent COVID-19. CDR3 amino acids: CASSEGGTDTQYF. In DNA, the CDR3 is TGCGCCAGCAGCGAGGGGGGCACAGATACGCAGTATTTT.